The clone carrying this T cell receptor beta chain was counted between two and nine times. The antigen is unknown. Germline lookup yields CDR1 SQVTM and CDR2 ANQGSEA. The V end was cut by 6 bases, the J end by 5 bases, with 14 bases between. This CDR3 comprises 13 residues. The data stem from a study of blood T cells in healthy people across ages. General study points: Significant beta diversity loss was already apparent by age approximately 37, declining roughly linearly.

Donation came from healthy Caucasian individuals in Russia who were aged roughly 6 to 95. Donors each provided around 9 milliliters of peripheral blood. The total RNA that was extracted per sample amounted to at least 5.5 micrograms. Together with a sample-barcoded 5' primer, a J-beta primer mix was included in a second PCR lasting about 6 to 11 cycles. Each CDR3 protein is one row after TCRdb ran MiXCR on the 5' RACE reads. The data contain about 590,000 distinct CDR3 sequences, less than 35% of them seen just once; the ten biggest clones take up around 16%. V gene TRBV29-1 combines with J gene TRBJ2-1; a weak D match, TRBD1 (5 bases). The receptor was isolated from an elderly woman in good health. Sequencing used blood. DNA for the CDR3: TGCAGCGTGGGGTCTGGGGCTGACAATGAGCAGTTCTTC. This sequence encodes CSVGSGADNEQFF.